The T cell receptor beta chain under discussion was sequenced for a study of beta chain features in type 1 diabetes (dated by TCRdb to the late 2010s). About the investigation overall: Mean age, gender distribution, total cell number and subset yield did not differ between patients and healthy donors. Regulatory and stem cell-like memory subsets were isolated from only 8 patients and roughly eight healthy donors, whereas naive and central memory subsets came from all 30 or so donors. The study compared TCRB repertoires of sorted circulating CD4+ T cell subsets between recently diagnosed type 1 diabetes patients and matched healthy donors. A total of about 110,000,000 sorted cells were examined across all samples, and a strong correlation was observed between cell number per subset and RNA yield. Broader findings and caveats from the paper: HLA sub-analyses involved small numbers of individuals, so any influence of HLA type on TCRB rearrangement remained unresolved. Fewer insertions and more nucleotide deletions at VDJ recombination sites were observed in patients with type 1 diabetes, implying thymic rearrangement abnormalities. Naive, central memory and regulatory TCRB repertoires appeared more similar among patients than among healthy donors. Because cDNA was sequenced instead of genomic DNA, activated cells with high expression could be over-represented, although the groups did not differ in activation or CD3 levels. In all four CD4+ subsets, TCRB CDR3 length was moderately but significantly shorter in type 1 diabetes patients. PCR might favor shorter templates, but patient and control samples were amplified and corrected together, so any skew would affect both groups equally.

There are 15 amino acids in the CDR3, from cysteine to phenylalanine inclusive. The entry retains the CDR3 DNA only, 45 bases that are in frame from base 1. Here V drops 5 bases and J drops 8 bases, and the junction holds 11 bases not matched to any gene. CDR1 and CDR2, per the germline V gene, are MDHEN and SYDVKM. Each donor gave one peripheral blood draw, around 100 mL on average, collected into heparinised tubes. A BD FACSAria II was used to sort naive, central memory, regulatory and stem cell-like memory CD4+ T cells with a panel that included CD45RO, CCR7, CD25, CD127, CD95 and CD27. A purity above 98% was achieved for all sorted populations. PBMCs were isolated immediately by Lymphoprep density gradient centrifugation and stained directly without culture. So that batch effects would be minimized, each experiment stained and sorted samples in pairs, pairing one healthy donor with one patient.

The High Capacity cDNA Reverse Transcription Kit was used to reverse transcribe all of the isolated RNA, meaning that expressed TCRB transcripts were what got sequenced. Deep immunoSEQ sequencing was applied to naive, central memory and regulatory T cell samples, giving an average of around 3.4 million total reads per sample. Sorted cells were lysed in RLT buffer and RNA was extracted with DNase-treated RNeasy Micro or Mini kits, depending on cell number. To prevent cross-contamination, each cell subset was processed individually, whereas patient and healthy donor samples were processed jointly. The immunoSEQ multiplex PCR was used to amplify TCRB sequences from cDNA, yielding 87-bp fragments that span the CDR3 region. Amplicons were sequenced on the Illumina HiSeq platform. In the original analysis: PCR bias was corrected computationally using synthetic template baselines, and reads within Hamming distance 2 were collapsed, with unmergeable singletons discarded. Reads were aligned against IMGT to assign V, D and J genes, CDR3 length and insertions or deletions at six rearrangement sites. Within each subset, clonotype counts were normalized to sorted cell number, and only after that were true diversity and Gini coefficients computed with the tcR R package. The overlap coefficient, calculated on TCRB nucleotide sequences, was used to measure repertoire sharing. As stored in TCRdb, this immuneACCESS dataset retains in-frame rearrangements with V and J assigned. A fraction of the clones does not appear; measured against another copy, unresolved V genes explain less than half of the discrepancy, and the remainder lacks a known reason. The D gene and trimming were derived from the DNA, and the V and J assignments and clone size from that table. Here the sample has some 220,000 clones; about a tenth occur a single time. Less than 1.5% of the sample lies in the top ten.

This clone was picked up many times. The antigen it binds to is not known. No quality values exist for individual bases; no much larger clone is one base distant. The sample taken for sequencing was central memory CD4+ T cells from blood. In this chain, TRBV28 is recombined with TRBJ1-1; 10 bases in the junction line up with TRBD1. The receptor's source is a man in his late teens or twenties in good health. DNA sequence: TGTGCCAGCAGTCCCCCCCGGGACAGGGGTTCGGAAGCTTTCTTT. The encoded protein is CASSPPRDRGSEAFF.